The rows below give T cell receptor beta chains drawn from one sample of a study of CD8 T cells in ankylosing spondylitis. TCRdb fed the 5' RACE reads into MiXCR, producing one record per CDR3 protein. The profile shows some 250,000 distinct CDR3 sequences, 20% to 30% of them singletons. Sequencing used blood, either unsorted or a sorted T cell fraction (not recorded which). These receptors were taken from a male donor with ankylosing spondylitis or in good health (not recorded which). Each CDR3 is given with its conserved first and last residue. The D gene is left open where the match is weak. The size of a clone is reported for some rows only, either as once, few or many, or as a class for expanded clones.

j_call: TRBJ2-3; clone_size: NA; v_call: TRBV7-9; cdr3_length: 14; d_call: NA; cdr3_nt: TGTGCCAGCAGCTTTACGGGCGGGACAGATACGCAGTATTTT; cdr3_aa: CASSFTGGTDTQYF
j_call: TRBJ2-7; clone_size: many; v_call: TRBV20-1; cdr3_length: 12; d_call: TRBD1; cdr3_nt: TGCAGTGCTAGGGACAGGCGGTACGAGCAGTACTTC; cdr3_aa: CSARDRRYEQYF
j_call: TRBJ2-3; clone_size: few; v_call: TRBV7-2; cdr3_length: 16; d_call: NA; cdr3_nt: TGTGCCAGCAGAAATCAGGGCGCCGCTGGAGGCGATACGCAGTATTTT; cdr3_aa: CASRNQGAAGGDTQYF
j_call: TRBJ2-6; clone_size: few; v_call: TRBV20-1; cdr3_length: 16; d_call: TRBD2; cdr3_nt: TGCAGTGCTAGAACAGCGGGGAGCTCTGGGGCCAACGTCCTGACTTTC; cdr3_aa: CSARTAGSSGANVLTF
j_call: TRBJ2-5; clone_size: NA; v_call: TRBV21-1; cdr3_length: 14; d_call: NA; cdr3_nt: TGTGCCAGCACCCGGACTAGCGGAGAAGAGACCCAGTACTTC; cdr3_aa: CASTRTSGEETQYF
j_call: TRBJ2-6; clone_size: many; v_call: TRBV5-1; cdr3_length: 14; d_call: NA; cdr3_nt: TGCGCCTCCACAGGGACTACTGGGGCCAACGTCCTGACTTTC; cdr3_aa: CASTGTTGANVLTF
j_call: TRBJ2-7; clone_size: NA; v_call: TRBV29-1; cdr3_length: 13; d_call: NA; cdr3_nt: TGCAGCGTTGCCCCCTCCCAGGGGTACGAGCAGTACTTC; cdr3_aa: CSVAPSQGYEQYF
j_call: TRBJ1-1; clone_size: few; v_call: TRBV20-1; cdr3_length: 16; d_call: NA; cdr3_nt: TGCAGTGCTCCGGGCGGGGGGCTCCGGTTGAACACTGAAGCTTTCTTT; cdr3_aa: CSAPGGGLRLNTEAFF
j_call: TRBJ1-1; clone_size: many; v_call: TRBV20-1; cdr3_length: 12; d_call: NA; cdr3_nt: TGCAGTGCTAGACCGGGGTACACTGAAGCTTTCTTT; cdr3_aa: CSARPGYTEAFF
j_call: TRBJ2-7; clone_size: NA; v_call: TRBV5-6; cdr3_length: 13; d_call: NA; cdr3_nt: TGTGCCAGCACCCTCGGCAGGGTCCACGAGCAGTACTTC; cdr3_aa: CASTLGRVHEQYF
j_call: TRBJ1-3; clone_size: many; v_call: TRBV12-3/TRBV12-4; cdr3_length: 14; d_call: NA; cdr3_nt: TGTGCCAGCAGTTTTAGAATCCCTGGAAACACCATATATTTT; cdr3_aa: CASSFRIPGNTIYF
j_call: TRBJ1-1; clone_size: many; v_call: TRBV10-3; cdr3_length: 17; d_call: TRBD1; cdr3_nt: TGTGCCATCGGCAAGGGTAGGGACAGTATTATGAACACTGAAGCTTTCTTT; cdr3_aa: CAIGKGRDSIMNTEAFF
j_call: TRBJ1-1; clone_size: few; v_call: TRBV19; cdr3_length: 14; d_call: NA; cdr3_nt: TGTGCCAGTAACTCCAACGGGATGAACACTGAAGCTTTCTTT; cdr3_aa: CASNSNGMNTEAFF
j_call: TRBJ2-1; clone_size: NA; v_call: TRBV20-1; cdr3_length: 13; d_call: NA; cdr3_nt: TGCAGTGCTAGAGTAGACCCTGGGAATGAGCAGTTCTTC; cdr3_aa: CSARVDPGNEQFF
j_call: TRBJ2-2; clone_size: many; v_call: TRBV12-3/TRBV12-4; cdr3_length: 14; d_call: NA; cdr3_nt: TGTGCCAGCAGTCCCAGGCCCCGGGCCGGGGAGCTGTTTTTT; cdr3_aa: CASSPRPRAGELFF
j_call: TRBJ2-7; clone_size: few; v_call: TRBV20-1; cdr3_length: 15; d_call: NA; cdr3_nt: TGCAGTGCTAGAGGGAGGGGGGGAATCTCCTACGAGCAGTACTTC; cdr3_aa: CSARGRGGISYEQYF
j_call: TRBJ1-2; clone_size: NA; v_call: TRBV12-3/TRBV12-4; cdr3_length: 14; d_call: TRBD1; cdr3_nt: TGTGCCAGCAGTTTACGACAGGGGCACTATGGCTACACCTTC; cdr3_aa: CASSLRQGHYGYTF
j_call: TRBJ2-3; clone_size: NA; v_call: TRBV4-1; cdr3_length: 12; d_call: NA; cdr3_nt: TGCGCCAGCAGCCAAATTAATGGACGGAGGTATTTT; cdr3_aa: CASSQINGRRYF
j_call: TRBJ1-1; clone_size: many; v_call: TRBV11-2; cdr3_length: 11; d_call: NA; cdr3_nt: TGTGCCAGCAGCTTATCATTAGGAGCTTTCTTT; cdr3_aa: CASSLSLGAFF
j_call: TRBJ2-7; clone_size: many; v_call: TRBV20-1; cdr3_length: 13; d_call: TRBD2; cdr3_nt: TGCAGTTGTAGCGGGGGGCGCACCTACGAGCAGTACTTC; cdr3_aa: CSCSGGRTYEQYF
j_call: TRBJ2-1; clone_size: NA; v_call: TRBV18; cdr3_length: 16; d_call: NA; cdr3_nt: TGTGCCAGCTCACCGAATCCCGGGACGGACGATAATGAGCAGTTCTTC; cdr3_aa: CASSPNPGTDDNEQFF
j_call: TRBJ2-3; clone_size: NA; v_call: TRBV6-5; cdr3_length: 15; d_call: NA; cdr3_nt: TGTGCCAGCAGTTACTCCCCGACTACCAAAGATACGCAGTATTTT; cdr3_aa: CASSYSPTTKDTQYF